The T cell receptor (beta chain) under discussion was sequenced for a study of shared clonotypes between healthy human individuals. Genomic DNA of every subset was divided equally among multiple immunoSEQ plates. Original methodology: Junction-only immunoSEQ data arrived without quality scores, meaning filtering differed. Only in-frame clones appear in the TCRdb table, and some are missing; sequencing was by immunoSEQ multiplex PCR. Clonal size and the V and J genes are those of that table, whereas D and trimming came from the DNA. The profile covers a few hundred thousand clones, with around three quarters appearing a single time and about 12% taken by the ten largest. The germline CDR1 and CDR2 sequences are MRHNA and SNTAGT. This CDR3 has 15 residues. V was pared by 4 bases and J by 5 bases, with 17 bases between.

Sequenced input: PBMCs. The chain is built from TRBV6-4 and TRBJ1-1; TRBD1 might be the D (5 bases). The sequence came from a woman aged 40 to 50 in good health. Some clones in this sample may be carry-over from other donors' samples. The CDR3 protein is CASSAQGLKGTEAFF. DNA for the CDR3: TGTGCCAGCAGTGCCCAGGGACTTAAGGGGACTGAAGCTTTCTTT.